One sample yielded the 17 T cell receptor beta chains listed below, sequenced in a study of blood T cell repertoires in COVID-19. Repertoires were generated with immunoSEQ multiplex PCR, while TCRdb's copy carries only in-frame clones and drops some. Of about 160,000 clones in the sample, 77% were seen once. The sequenced sample consisted of peripheral blood. The receptor source for this set is a man between 65 and 85 years old with acute or convalescent COVID-19.

V gene TRBV29-1 combines with J gene TRBJ1-1, with 7 bases fitting TRBD1. Trimming removed 6 bases from V and 6 bases from J; junction bases left unmatched: 10. Germline V gene lookup returns CDR1 SQVTM and CDR2 ANQGSEA. The CDR3 extends over 13 amino acids. The CDR3 nucleotides are TGCAGCGTGGGAGACAGGGCAAGCGCTGAAGCTTTCTTT. It codes for CSVGDRASAEAFF.

V gene TRBV30 combines with J gene TRBJ2-7, with a tentative D call TRBD1 (6 bases). The CDR3 runs to 13 residues. V was pared by 3 bases and J by 5 bases, with 14 bases between. Germline CDR1 GTSNPN, CDR2 SVGIG (reference sequence). CDR3 nucleotides: TGTGCCTGGAGCGCGACAGGTGGAAACGAGCAGTACTTC. It is translated as CAWSATGGNEQYF.

The chain recombines TRBV27 with TRBJ1-2, with TRBD1 as a possible D gene (5 bases). This CDR3 spans 12 amino acids. Germline V lookup: CDR1 MNHEY, CDR2 SMNVEV (reference sequence). The V end lost 3 bases, the J end lost 8 bases, and 10 bases lay between the germline ends. The CDR3 DNA reads TGTGCCAGCAGTTTTCAGGGAAGGGGCTACACCTTC. This translates into CASSFQGRGYTF.

This rearrangement joins TRBV14 to TRBJ1-1; 7 nucleotides agree with TRBD1. The trim removed 2 bases at V and 0 bases at J, leaving 3 bases unmatched. CDR1 is SGHDN and CDR2 is FVKESK in the germline V gene. This CDR3 is 15 amino acids long. The CDR3 nucleotides read TGTGCCAGCAGCCAAAACAGGGGAGTGAACACTGAAGCTTTCTTT. This translates into CASSQNRGVNTEAFF.

The gene calls are TRBV27 and TRBJ2-7, with 7 bases fitting TRBD2. The germline V gene encodes CDR1 MNHEY and CDR2 SMNVEV (reference sequence). After removal of 3 bases from V and 3 bases from J, the junction contained 8 bases not matched to a gene. This CDR3 is built from 15 residues. The CDR3 sequence is CASSFGGGSFYEQYF. CDR3 in DNA: TGTGCCAGCAGTTTTGGGGGGGGTTCATTCTACGAGCAGTACTTC.

The chain uses TRBV4-2 and TRBJ2-2; 16 positions agree with TRBD2. This CDR3 is built from 20 residues. V lost 4 bases to trimming and J lost 0 bases; unmatched junction nucleotides: 8. Germline loops: CDR1 LGHNA, CDR2 YNFKEQ. CDR3 bases: TGTGCCAGCAGCCGTCCTCCGGGACTAGCGGGGGGGCCGAACACCGGGGAGCTGTTTTTT. This translates into CASSRPPGLAGGPNTGELFF.

The chain couples TRBV11-2 to TRBJ1-2; 11 bases line up with TRBD1. Losses at the gene ends were 5 bases for V and 4 bases for J; bases not matched to a gene: 6. Looked up from germline, CDR1 is SGHAT and CDR2 is FQNNGV. CDR3 size: 15 residues. The CDR3 DNA reads as TGTGCCAGCAGCGTTGGGACAGGGGGAAGCTATGGCTACACCTTC. This encodes CASSVGTGGSYGYTF.

The chain links TRBV19 to TRBJ2-5; possibly TRBD2 for D (6 bases). This CDR3 spans 13 amino acids. Trimming left V 5 bases short and J 1 base short, with 8 bases between. Germline V gene data show CDR1 as LNHDA and CDR2 as SQIVND (reference sequence). Here the CDR3 DNA reads TGTGCCAGTAGTTTGACTAGCCAAGAGACCCAGTACTTC. It yields the protein CASSLTSQETQYF.

CDR3 sequence (DNA): TGTGCCAGCAGCTTACTACCGGGACAGGGTTTCGGGGAGCTGTTTTTT. It translates to CASSLLPGQGFGELFF. The rearrangement uses TRBV7-8 and TRBJ2-2; 9 positions agree with TRBD1. The CDR3 runs to 16 residues. Germline CDR1 and CDR2: SGHVS and FQNEAQ. V shed 2 bases and J 7 bases; nucleotides not matched to a gene: 8.

J is TRBJ1-5 and V is TRBV2; 8 nucleotides agree with TRBD1. This CDR3 spans 14 amino acids. V was pared by 5 bases and J by 7 bases, with 7 bases of the junction left unmatched. Germline-derived CDR1 and CDR2 are SNHLY and FYNNEI. The CDR3 region is CASSMDRAEQPQHF. In DNA form, the CDR3 reads TGTGCCAGCAGTATGGACAGGGCCGAACAGCCCCAGCATTTT.

V gene TRBV15 combines with J gene TRBJ1-5; D is possibly TRBD1 (6 bases). The germline V and J ends were trimmed by 1 base and 8 bases, with 15 bases remaining between them. Germline V gene data show CDR1 as LNHNV and CDR2 as YYDKDF (reference sequence). The CDR3 has 15 residues. For the CDR3, the DNA is TGTGCCACCAGCAGAGGGGGTAGCGGGGGCAAGCCCCAGCATTTT. It translates to CATSRGGSGGKPQHF.

J is TRBJ1-2 and V is TRBV3-1 (or the pseudogene TRBV3-2), with a tentative D call TRBD1 (5 bases). CDR1 is LGHDT and CDR2 is YNNKEL in the germline V gene (reference sequence). V gave up 1 base and J gave up 6 bases, with 9 bases separating them. The CDR3 spans 13 residues. In DNA form, the CDR3 reads TGTGCCAGCAGCCAAGCGGGGGTAGATGGCTACACCTTC. Amino acid sequence: CASSQAGVDGYTF.

The chain couples TRBV18 to TRBJ2-7; D is perhaps TRBD2 (6 bases). V was clipped by 2 bases and J by 7 bases, with 15 bases between them. CDR1 is KGHSH and CDR2 is LQKENI in the germline V gene. The CDR3 is 14 amino acids. This CDR3 reads CASSPVGTSGEQYF. For the CDR3, the DNA is TGTGCCAGCTCACCAGTCGGGACTTCAGGGGAGCAGTACTTC.

This rearrangement joins TRBV19 to TRBJ2-7; weak D call: TRBD2 (6 bases). CDR1 LNHDA and CDR2 SQIVND come from the germline V gene (reference sequence). This CDR3 contains 14 residues. V was shortened by 2 bases and J by 3 bases, with 11 bases between the two germline ends. The CDR3 DNA follows: TGTGCCAGTAGTATATCAGGGAGGAACTACGAGCAGTACTTC. Amino acid sequence: CASSISGRNYEQYF.

V and J are TRBV7-2 and TRBJ2-1; 13 nucleotides align to TRBD2. The CDR3 totals 18 residues. V lost 7 bases to trimming and J lost 7 bases; unmatched junction nucleotides: 16. Per the germline V gene, CDR1 is SGHTA and CDR2 is FQGNSA. CDR3 DNA sequence: TGTGCCAGCACCGCGAAACGATGGACTAGCGGGAGTGAGAATGAGCAGTTCTTC. Translated: CASTAKRWTSGSENEQFF.

The chain combines TRBV6-5 with TRBJ1-2; D uncertain. Per the germline V gene, CDR1 is MNHEY and CDR2 is SVGAGI. V lost 0 bases, J lost 2 bases, and 7 bases lay in between. CDR3 length: 14 residues. CDR3 protein: CASSYSNSNYGYTF. The CDR3 region has the DNA TGTGCCAGCAGTTACTCGAACAGCAACTATGGCTACACCTTC.

The chain joins TRBV16 to TRBJ1-1; tentative D call: TRBD1 (6 bases). Germline V lookup: CDR1 KGHSY, CDR2 FQNENV. Trimming left V 4 bases short and J 1 base short, with 7 bases between. The CDR3 is 13 residues long. Written as DNA, the CDR3 is TGTGCCAGCAGCCGACAGGAGAACACTGAAGCTTTCTTT. Translated: CASSRQENTEAFF. The full variable domain, its missing parts supplied by reference TRBV16 and TRBJ1-1, is GEEVAQTPKHLVRGEGQKAKLYCAPIKGHSYVFWYQQVLKNEFKFLISFQNENVFDETGMPKERFSAKCLPNSPCSLEIQATKLEDSAVYFCASSRQENTEAFFGQGTRLTVV.